In this sample, the clone carrying this T cell receptor (beta chain) turned up a few times. The antigen is not known. This sample was included in a study of T cells in Graves' hyperthyroidism and ophthalmopathy. Study-wide results and caveats: Stable hyperthyroidism was separated from ophthalmopathy by a model based on 13 V-J features. Most clonotypes expanded in the thyroid (above 0.001) were also present in blood.

The CDR3 covers 13 residues. Germline V gives CDR1 MNHEY, CDR2 SVGAGI. V shed 2 bases and J shed 8 bases, with 12 bases lying between them. The source material, RNA transcripts, was used to amplify TCR beta CDR3 regions. TCR CDR3 underwent first-round RT-PCR with the HTBI primer set. TCRdb processed the multiplex PCR reads anew with MiXCR; each CDR3 protein has one entry. The sample comprises hundreds of thousands of distinct CDR3 sequences, more than 30% of which are singletons, and 7.5% to 9.5% rests with the top ten. On the basis of clinical symptoms, serum thyroxine and TRAb, thyroid ultrasound and orbital computed tomography, diagnoses were made. Each 10 ml fresh peripheral blood draw supplied the PBMCs.

The chain recombines TRBV6-5 with TRBJ1-1, with a tentative D call TRBD1 (6 bases). Material: blood. The sequence came from a man younger than 35 with Graves' hyperthyroidism. The CDR3 reads CASSYAGAAEAFF. The CDR3, as DNA: TGTGCCAGCAGTTACGCGGGGGCAGCGGAAGCTTTCTTT.